This T cell receptor beta chain was recovered during a study of response to subunit inactivated influenza vaccine. Study-wide results and caveats: Each seasonal influenza vaccination recruits few new T cells, the authors suggested.

This clonotype was seen ten or more times. No antigen is known for it. Trimming took 2 bases from V and 1 from J, leaving 14 bases between them. This CDR3 region has 16 residues. The germline CDR1 and CDR2 sequences are MDHEN and SYDVKM. TCRdb used MiXCR to reprocess the RT-PCR reads, holding one entry per CDR3 protein. The sample contains 450,000 to 600,000 distinct CDR3 sequences, approximately 7.2% of which appear only once. The receptor was derived from a man between 50 and 69 years old who received an inactivated influenza vaccine. The rearrangement uses TRBV28 and TRBJ2-5; perhaps TRBD1 as D (7 bases). The sequencing used PBMCs from blood, collected less than 30 months after vaccination. The CDR3 nucleotides read TGTGCCAGCAGTTTACAGGGGGGTGGTTTCCAAGAGACCCAGTACTTC. It is translated as CASSLQGGGFQETQYF.